These 26 T cell receptor beta chains originate from one sample sequenced in a study of cytomegalovirus exposure and HLA in healthy donors. The study ran its PCR with 60 Vbeta and 13 Jbeta primers. Data came from immunoSEQ multiplex PCR; TCRdb stores just in-frame clones and leaves some out. The specimen's table records tens of thousands of clones. What was sequenced was PBMCs. The receptors stem from a human donor in good health.

The chain combines TRBV6-5 with TRBJ2-2; TRBD1 matches 7 bases. Germline loops: CDR1 MNHEY, CDR2 SVGAGI. After removal of 0 bases from V and 4 bases from J, the junction contained 2 bases not matched to a gene. The CDR3 length is 15 residues. The chain's CDR3 is CASSYSRGSTGELFF. For the CDR3, the DNA is TGTGCCAGCAGTTACTCCAGGGGGAGCACCGGGGAGCTGTTTTTT.

V is TRBV7-9 and J is TRBJ1-4; no reliable D call. Trimming took off 5 bases at V and 5 bases at J, with 15 bases between the two ends. The germline CDR1 and CDR2 sequences are SEHNR and FQNEAQ (reference sequence). The CDR3 has 15 residues. The CDR3 is CASSPRGGLNEKLFF. CDR3 bases: TGTGCCAGCAGCCCCCGTGGAGGTTTAAATGAAAAACTGTTTTTT.

A note on this clone: One junction end disagrees with the germline gene, perhaps due to a read error. V and J are TRBV2 and TRBJ2-5; 9 nucleotides line up with TRBD2. Germline V CDR1 and CDR2: SNHLY, FYNNEI. The CDR3 contains 12 residues. The CDR3: CASSQRGENQYF. Here the CDR3 DNA reads TGTGCCAGCAGTCAGCGGGGGGAGAACCAGTACTTC.

The chain has TRBV19 and TRBJ2-3; D may be TRBD2 (5 bases). Trimming cost V 6 bases and J 4 bases, with 11 bases left between them. The CDR3 length is 13 residues. The V gene's germline CDR1 is LNHDA and CDR2 SQIVND (reference sequence). CDR3 sequence reads: CASSRDWADTQYF. The CDR3 nucleotides are TGTGCCAGTAGCCGGGATTGGGCAGATACGCAGTATTTT.

The chain joins TRBV30 to TRBJ2-1; the match to TRBD2 covers 8 bases. Germline V gene data show CDR1 as GTSNPN and CDR2 as SVGIG (reference sequence). V trimming: 5 bases; J trimming: 6 bases; junction bases outside the gene matches: 12. This CDR3 contains 15 residues. CDR3 loop: CAWSLYGGGRNEQFF. CDR3 DNA: TGTGCCTGGTCGTTATACGGCGGGGGGCGCAATGAGCAGTTCTTC.

The chain has TRBV30 and TRBJ1-2; D is unresolved. Trimming took 4 bases from V and 3 from J, leaving 18 bases between them. This CDR3 comprises 15 residues. Germline CDR1 GTSNPN, CDR2 SVGIG (reference sequence). In DNA form, the CDR3 reads TGTGCCTGGACCCCACCGGAAGGGAGACACTATGGCTACACCTTC. Amino acids: CAWTPPEGRHYGYTF.

This sequence joins TRBV5-1 and TRBJ2-7; the match to TRBD2 covers 7 bases. The germline V gene has CDR1 SGHRS and CDR2 YFSETQ. The CDR3 runs to 15 residues. J was trimmed by 1 base and V by 1 base; bases with no gene match: 5. The CDR3 protein is CASSLSYGGSYEQYF. The CDR3 DNA reads TGCGCCAGCAGCTTGAGTTACGGGGGGTCCTACGAGCAGTACTTC.

The V gene is TRBV7-9, the J gene TRBJ2-1; 12 bases agree with TRBD2. Trimming cost V 1 base and J 6 bases; bases outside gene matches: 7. CDR1 and CDR2 (germline): SEHNR, FQNEAQ (reference sequence). The length of the CDR3 is 17 residues. The DNA of the CDR3 is TGTGCCAGCAGCTTAGAGTGGGCTAGCGGGGGGGTCAATGAGCAGTTCTTC. Its protein product is CASSLEWASGGVNEQFF.

CDR3 nucleotide sequence: TGTGCCAGCAGTGACTCAGGACAGTACTACGAGCAGTACTTC. Its translation is CASSDSGQYYEQYF. V usage is TRBV6-1 and J usage is TRBJ2-7; a possible D gene is TRBD1 (6 bases). CDR1 and CDR2 (germline): MNHNS, SASEGT. This CDR3 contains 14 residues. Trimming pared 3 bases from V and 3 bases from J, leaving 12 bases between.

This chain uses TRBV7-3 with TRBJ2-3; D is possibly TRBD2 (6 bases). The CDR3 totals 13 residues. The germline CDR1 and CDR2 sequences are SGHTA and FQGTGA. The V and J ends lost 5 bases and 5 bases respectively, with 11 bases between them. CDR3: CASSRGWEDTQYF. For the CDR3, the DNA is TGTGCCAGCAGCCGGGGGTGGGAAGATACGCAGTATTTT.

J is TRBJ1-5 and V is TRBV11-2, with unresolved D. The CDR3 is 13 amino acids. The V gene's germline CDR1 is SGHAT and CDR2 FQNNGV. V was trimmed by 1 base and J by 7 bases, leaving 8 bases between them. This chain's CDR3 is CASSLAAGQPQHF. The CDR3 nucleotides are TGTGCCAGCAGCTTAGCCGCGGGGCAGCCCCAGCATTTT.

The chain links TRBV18 to TRBJ1-6; unclear D gene. The CDR3 is 16 residues long. V lost 3 bases to trimming and J lost 10 bases, with 19 bases between them. Looked up from germline, CDR1 is KGHSH and CDR2 is LQKENI. The CDR3 DNA reads as TGTGCCAGCTCACCCCAGAATTCCGGGGAAACCTCACCCCTCCACTTT. Protein product: CASSPQNSGETSPLHF.

This sequence joins TRBV13 and TRBJ2-2; 8 bases agree with TRBD2. Looked up from germline, CDR1 is PRHDT and CDR2 is FYEKMQ (reference sequence). The V gene end was trimmed by 0 bases and the J gene end by 1 base; junction bases not matched to a gene: 1. There are 16 residues in the CDR3. CDR3 protein: CASSLGLAGNTGELFF. The CDR3 nucleotides read TGTGCCAGCAGCTTAGGCCTAGCGGGGAACACCGGGGAGCTGTTTTTT.

The gene calls are TRBV28 and TRBJ2-7; 7 positions agree with TRBD1. CDR3 length equals 14 residues. CDR1 and CDR2 (germline): MDHEN, SYDVKM. V was pared by 6 bases and J by 1 base, with 6 bases of the junction left unmatched. The CDR3 nucleotides are TGTGCCAGCAGGAAACCACAGGGGTCCTACGAGCAGTACTTC. It specifies CASRKPQGSYEQYF.

This sequence joins TRBV6-1 and TRBJ2-7, with 11 bases identical to TRBD1. The CDR3 extends over 18 amino acids. Germline CDR1 reads MNHNS; CDR2 reads SASEGT. Trimming took 1 base from V and 5 from J; bases not matched to a gene: 13. The chain's CDR3 is CASSEGRFAGQGVHEQYF. The CDR3, as DNA: TGTGCCAGCAGTGAAGGGCGGTTTGCGGGACAGGGGGTCCACGAGCAGTACTTC.

The genes are TRBV9 and TRBJ2-1; no definite D call. The CDR3 has 15 residues. Germline V gene lookup returns CDR1 SGDLS and CDR2 YYNGEE. The V end was cut by 0 bases, the J end by 2 bases, with 9 bases between. Written as DNA, the CDR3 is TGTGCCAGCAGCGTAGCCAGCGCCGCCTACAATGAGCAGTTCTTC. It encodes CASSVASAAYNEQFF.

This chain links TRBV5-1 with TRBJ2-3, with TRBD1 matching 9 bases. There are 15 residues in the CDR3. The V segment lost 0 bases and the J segment 4 bases; nucleotides outside the gene matches: 3. CDR1 and CDR2 from the germline V gene are SGHRS and YFSETQ. CDR3 nucleotide sequence: TGCGCCAGCAGCTTGGGACAGGGGGGACCAGATACGCAGTATTTT. Its translation is CASSLGQGGPDTQYF.

The J gene is TRBJ1-2, the V gene TRBV5-6; no firm D call. V was shortened by 0 bases and J by 4 bases, with 10 bases between the two germline ends. This CDR3 spans 14 amino acids. CDR1 and CDR2 (germline): SGHDT, YYEEEE. The CDR3 DNA sequence: TGTGCCAGCAGCTTGGGACAACGCACCTATGGCTACACCTTC. This sequence encodes CASSLGQRTYGYTF. The full variable domain, completed using reference TRBV5-6 and TRBJ1-2, is DAGVTQSPTHLIKTRGQQVTLRCSPKSGHDTVSWYQQALGQGPQFIFQYYEEEERQRGNFPDRFSGHQFPNYSSELNVNALLLGDSALYLCASSLGQRTYGYTFGSGTRLTVV.

The chain carries TRBV15 and TRBJ1-5; D remains ambiguous. V was cut by 5 bases and J by 3 bases, with 11 bases left in between. Germline CDR1 LNHNV, CDR2 YYDKDF (reference sequence). The length of the CDR3 is 14 residues. The CDR3 DNA follows: TGTGCCACCAGCGGGCAGCTCGACAATCAGCCCCAGCATTTT. Protein sequence: CATSGQLDNQPQHF.

The chain is built from TRBV7-6 and TRBJ1-4; D possibly corresponds to TRBD1 (5 bases). The ends were cut back, 4 bases at V and 4 bases at J, with 13 bases in the middle. In germline, CDR1 is SGHVS, CDR2 FNYEAQ. The CDR3 loop spans 15 amino acids. DNA of the CDR3: TGTGCCAGCAGCTCGTCCGGGACTGGTAATGAAAAACTGTTTTTT. Protein product: CASSSSGTGNEKLFF.

This chain joins TRBV27 and TRBJ1-2, with D possibly TRBD1 on 5 matching bases. Trimming shortened V by 1 base and J by 8 bases, and 14 bases separated the two germline ends. The CDR3 covers 14 residues. Germline assignment: CDR1 MNHEY and CDR2 SMNVEV (reference sequence). As DNA, the CDR3 is TGTGCCAGCAGTTTATTTGGGGGGGAGGGAGGCTACACCTTC. As protein: CASSLFGGEGGYTF.

The chain carries TRBV29-1 and TRBJ2-3, with 9 bases identical to TRBD2. CDR1 is SQVTM, CDR2 ANQGSEA, per germline. This CDR3 is 15 amino acids long. The V and J ends lost 3 bases and 4 bases, in that order; junction bases with no gene match: 8. DNA for the CDR3: TGCAGCGTTGATGGCGCGCGGGGGGGCGCAGATACGCAGTATTTT. Encoded protein: CSVDGARGGADTQYF.

Regarding this clone: Sequence at one end of the junction differs from germline and may be a read error. The chain carries TRBV5-8 and TRBJ2-1; D gene uncertain. This CDR3 is 11 amino acids long. The germline V gene encodes CDR1 SGHTS and CDR2 YDEGEE. The CDR3, as DNA: TGTGCCAGAAGCTTTCTGAATGAGCAGTTCTTC. This gives the protein CARSFLNEQFF.

This chain uses TRBV19 with TRBJ1-4; TRBD1 might be the D (6 bases). The CDR3 loop spans 12 amino acids. The germline V gene has CDR1 LNHDA and CDR2 SQIVND (reference sequence). CDR3 in DNA: TGTGCTTCGGGACATAAGTTTGAAAAACTGTTTTTT. This gives the protein CASGHKFEKLFF.

Written as DNA, the CDR3 is TGTGCCAGCAGTTACCTAAATGAAGCTTTCTTT. As protein: CASSYLNEAFF. This chain links TRBV6-5 with TRBJ1-1; D call uncertain. The germline V gene has CDR1 MNHEY and CDR2 SVGAGI. CDR3 size: 11 residues. Trimming stripped 2 bases from V and 7 bases from J, with 5 bases between.

The V and J genes are TRBV19 and TRBJ1-2, with unresolved D. V lost 0 bases to trimming and J lost 7 bases, with 9 bases between them. The CDR3 has 13 residues. Germline CDR1 is LNHDA and CDR2 is SQIVND (reference sequence). CDR3 protein: CASSIEMTSGYTF. Written as DNA, the CDR3 is TGTGCCAGTAGTATAGAAATGACAAGTGGCTACACCTTC.